This T cell receptor beta chain was profiled in a study of breast tumors, draining lymph nodes, adjacent tissues. Overall study results and limits: Most tumor T cells seemingly derive from lymph node, then expand in tumor. The lymph node origin of tumor T cells was framed as consistent with a hypothesis, not demonstrated.

This clonotype was detected many times. Its target is unknown. A single record per CDR3 protein comes from TCRdb applying MiXCR to the multiplex PCR reads. The repertoire holds over 200,000 distinct CDR3 sequences, with under 40% as singletons. Samples came from axillary lymph nodes draining the breast cancer. The clonotype originates from a female donor with breast cancer. Some clones in this sample may be carry-over from other donors' samples. The source material was axillary lymph node tissue.

CDR3 in DNA: TGTGCCACCAGTGATTGGGGGACAGCGGCTCCCAATGAGCAGTTCTTC. Translation gives CATSDWGTAAPNEQFF. V gene TRBV24-1 combines with J gene TRBJ2-1, with 7 positions matching TRBD1. In germline, CDR1 is KGHDR, CDR2 SFDVKD. J was trimmed by 6 bases and V by 2 bases; bases with no gene match: 9. This CDR3 spans 16 amino acids.